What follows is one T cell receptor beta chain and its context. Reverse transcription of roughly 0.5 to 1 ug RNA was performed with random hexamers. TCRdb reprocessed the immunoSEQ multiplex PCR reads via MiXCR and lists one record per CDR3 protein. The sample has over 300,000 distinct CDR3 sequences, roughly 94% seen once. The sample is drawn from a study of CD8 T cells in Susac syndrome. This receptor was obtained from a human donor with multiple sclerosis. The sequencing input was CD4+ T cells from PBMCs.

CDR3 sequence: CASSLIGTGLQPQHF. DNA of the CDR3: TGTGCCAGCAGTTTAATCGGGACAGGGCTCCAGCCCCAGCATTTT. The chain combines TRBV12-3 or TRBV12-4 with TRBJ1-5, with 9 bases fitting TRBD1. The CDR3 runs to 15 residues. V shed 2 bases and J 7 bases; nucleotides not matched to a gene: 6.